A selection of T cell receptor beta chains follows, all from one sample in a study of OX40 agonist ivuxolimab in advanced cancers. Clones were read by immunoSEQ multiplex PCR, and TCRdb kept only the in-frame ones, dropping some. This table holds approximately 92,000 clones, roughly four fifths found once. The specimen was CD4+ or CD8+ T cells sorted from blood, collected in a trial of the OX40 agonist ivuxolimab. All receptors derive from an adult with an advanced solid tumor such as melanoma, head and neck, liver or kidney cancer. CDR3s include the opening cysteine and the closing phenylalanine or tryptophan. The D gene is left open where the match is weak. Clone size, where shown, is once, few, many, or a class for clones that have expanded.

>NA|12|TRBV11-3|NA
CARPGAKETQYF
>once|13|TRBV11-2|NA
CASSTAAGLEQFF
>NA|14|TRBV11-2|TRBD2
CASSLDAGAYEQYF
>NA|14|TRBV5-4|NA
CASSQERGGEKLFF
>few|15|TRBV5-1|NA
CASSLEARSTDTQYF
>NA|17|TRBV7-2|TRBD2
CASSLKRSGGPGDTQYF
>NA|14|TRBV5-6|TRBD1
CASSWTGADTEAFF
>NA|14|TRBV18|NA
CASSPDGGADGYTF
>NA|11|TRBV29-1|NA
CSVDRGREQYF
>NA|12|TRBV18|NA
CASSPGREKLFF
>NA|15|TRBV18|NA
CASSPTEGNNQPQHF
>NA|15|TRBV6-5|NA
CASSYSGALDYEQYF
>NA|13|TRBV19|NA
CASSIVEGQPQHF